This T cell receptor beta chain appears in the sequencing data of a study of blood T cell repertoires in COVID-19. Looking at the study overall: Samples representing acute and convalescent COVID-19 were sourced from the United States, Italy and Spain. PBMCs, B-cell-depleted T cells, or T cells were the source of the cDNA or gDNA that made up the material.

Recruits, aged roughly 18 to 95 years, lived in roughly 22 US areas. It was within 2 weeks before study entry that exposed participants met a COVID-19 case. Per the germline V gene, CDR1 is SGHAT and CDR2 is FQNNGV. The J segment lost 7 bases and the V segment lost 5 bases, leaving 11 bases of the junction unmatched. This CDR3 has 15 amino acids. The assay was immunoSEQ multiplex PCR, and TCRdb's table has in-frame clones only and misses some. Of 350,000 to 450,000 clones in the sample, 70% to 90% were seen once. The clonotype originates from a woman aged 18-29 years who had been exposed to COVID-19. This chain joins TRBV11-2 and TRBJ2-1; 7 bases align to TRBD2. The source material was PBMCs or T cells enriched from blood (not recorded which). The CDR3 protein is CASSPGPGGINEQFF. The CDR3 DNA follows: TGTGCCAGCAGCCCGGGGCCGGGGGGTATAAATGAGCAGTTCTTC.